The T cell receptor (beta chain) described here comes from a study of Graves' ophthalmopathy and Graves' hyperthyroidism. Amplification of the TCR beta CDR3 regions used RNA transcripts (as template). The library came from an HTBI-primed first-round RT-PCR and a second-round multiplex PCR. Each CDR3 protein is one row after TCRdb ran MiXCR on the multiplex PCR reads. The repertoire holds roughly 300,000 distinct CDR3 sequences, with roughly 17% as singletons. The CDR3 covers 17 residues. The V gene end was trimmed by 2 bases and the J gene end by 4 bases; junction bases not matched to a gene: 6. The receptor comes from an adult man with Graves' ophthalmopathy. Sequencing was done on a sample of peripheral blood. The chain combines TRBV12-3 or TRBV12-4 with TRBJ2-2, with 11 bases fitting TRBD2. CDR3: CASSLLAGGRGTGELFF. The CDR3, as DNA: TGTGCCAGCAGTTTACTAGCGGGGGGCCGGGGCACCGGGGAGCTGTTTTTT.